This entry concerns a single TCR beta chain. This sample is part of a study of blood T cell repertoires in COVID-19. Study-wide context: Samples came from the United States, Italy and Spain, spanning acute and convalescent COVID-19. T cells, B-cell-depleted T cells, or PBMCs provided the cDNA or gDNA that served as material.

Methods used by the authors: The authors estimated nucleated cell counts from reference gene primer amplification. Only in-frame clones appear in the TCRdb table, and some are missing; sequencing was by immunoSEQ multiplex PCR. D and trimming were read from the DNA, whereas the V and J calls and clone size are those reported in that table. The top ten clones hold less than 7.5% of a sample with about 200,000 clones, around nine tenths of them seen once. Sequencing was performed on peripheral blood. The clonotype was recovered from a middle-aged woman who had recovered from COVID-19.

CDR3 sequence (DNA): TGTGCCAGTAGTATCTGGACAGGGGACACTGAAGCTTTCTTT. This encodes CASSIWTGDTEAFF. V usage is TRBV19 and J usage is TRBJ1-1; 9 bases match TRBD1. The CDR3 has 14 amino acids. V shed 3 bases and J 3 bases; nucleotides not matched to a gene: 2. CDR1 and CDR2 (germline): LNHDA, SQIVND (reference sequence).